Listed below are T cell receptor beta chains from one sample, sequenced in a study of shared clonotypes between healthy human individuals. Clones were read by immunoSEQ multiplex PCR, and TCRdb kept only the in-frame ones, dropping some. The sample lists about 2.1 million clones; 85% to 95% were seen once. The material sequenced was naive CD8+ T cells from PBMCs. Receptors originate from a man younger than 35 in good health. Some clones in this sample may be carry-over from other donors' samples. Each CDR3 is given with its conserved first and last residue. The order of the fields is D gene, J gene, V gene, clone size, CDR3 DNA, CDR3 protein. A D gene is named only where the DNA matches it firmly. Clone size appears in some rows only: once, few, many, or a class for an expanded clone.

D gene: .; J gene: TRBJ2-2; V gene: TRBV29-1; clone size: .; CDR3 DNA: TGCAGCGTTGAAGCGACAGGATCGAACACCGGGGAGCTGTTTTTT; CDR3 protein: CSVEATGSNTGELFF
D gene: .; J gene: TRBJ2-7; V gene: TRBV4-3; clone size: once; CDR3 DNA: TGCGCCAGCAGCCATCCGGGTCAAGGAGGGGACGAGCAGTACTTC; CDR3 protein: CASSHPGQGGDEQYF
D gene: TRBD1; J gene: TRBJ1-2; V gene: TRBV27; clone size: .; CDR3 DNA: TGTGCCAGCAGTTTATACGCCACAGGGGGCGCTTTATTAACCGGCTACACCTTC; CDR3 protein: CASSLYATGGALLTGYTF
D gene: .; J gene: TRBJ1-2; V gene: TRBV11-2; clone size: .; CDR3 DNA: TGTGCCAGCTCTCCCCGTTCGGAAAACTTTTCTGGCTACACCTTC; CDR3 protein: CASSPRSENFSGYTF
D gene: .; J gene: TRBJ1-1; V gene: TRBV7-9; clone size: .; CDR3 DNA: TGTGCCAGCAGCTACGGTCAGGGAATGAACACTGAAGCTTTCTTT; CDR3 protein: CASSYGQGMNTEAFF
D gene: .; J gene: TRBJ1-1; V gene: TRBV13; clone size: .; CDR3 DNA: TGTGCCAGCAGCTCGCCCGGGGGGGTGGCCACTGAAGCTTTCTTT; CDR3 protein: CASSSPGGVATEAFF
D gene: .; J gene: TRBJ1-5; V gene: TRBV4-1; clone size: .; CDR3 DNA: TGCGCCAGCAGCCAAGAGACGCCAAATCAGCCCCAGCATTTT; CDR3 protein: CASSQETPNQPQHF
D gene: TRBD1; J gene: TRBJ1-2; V gene: TRBV27; clone size: once; CDR3 DNA: TGTGCCAGCAGTTTAGTGGGGACAGGATATGGCTACACCTTC; CDR3 protein: CASSLVGTGYGYTF
D gene: TRBD2; J gene: TRBJ2-7; V gene: TRBV7-9; clone size: .; CDR3 DNA: TGTGCCAGCAGCTTAGTCGGGAGGGCGAGGGAGCAGTACTTC; CDR3 protein: CASSLVGRAREQYF
D gene: .; J gene: TRBJ2-3; V gene: TRBV9; clone size: .; CDR3 DNA: TGTGCCAGCAGCCACGCAGGGCGGGCAGATACGCAGTATTTT; CDR3 protein: CASSHAGRADTQYF
D gene: .; J gene: TRBJ2-7; V gene: TRBV7-7; clone size: .; CDR3 DNA: TGTGCCAGCAGCCCCGACGTCGACACCTACGAGCAGTACTTC; CDR3 protein: CASSPDVDTYEQYF
D gene: .; J gene: TRBJ1-1; V gene: TRBV30; clone size: few; CDR3 DNA: TGTGCCTGGAGCGTCGGGGGGAACACTGAAGCTTTCTTT; CDR3 protein: CAWSVGGNTEAFF
D gene: TRBD2; J gene: TRBJ2-2; V gene: TRBV4-3; clone size: .; CDR3 DNA: TGCGCCAGCAGCCAGTCCCCAGCGGGAGGGGGCACCGGGGAGCTGTTTTTT; CDR3 protein: CASSQSPAGGGTGELFF
D gene: .; J gene: TRBJ2-3; V gene: TRBV13; clone size: .; CDR3 DNA: TGTGCCAGCAGCTCTAGGGGGGATACGCAGTATTTT; CDR3 protein: CASSSRGDTQYF
D gene: TRBD2; J gene: TRBJ2-2; V gene: TRBV28; clone size: .; CDR3 DNA: TGTGCCAGCAGTTTTTTAGCGGGATACAACACCGGGGAGCTGTTTTTT; CDR3 protein: CASSFLAGYNTGELFF
D gene: TRBD1; J gene: TRBJ2-7; V gene: TRBV11-2; clone size: .; CDR3 DNA: TGTGCCAGCAGCACGGGACAGGCCGCCCTTGGGTACGAGCAGTACTTC; CDR3 protein: CASSTGQAALGYEQYF
D gene: TRBD1; J gene: TRBJ2-5; V gene: TRBV28; clone size: .; CDR3 DNA: TGTGCCAGCAGTTCCCAATACACAGGGGAGGAGACCCAGTACTTC; CDR3 protein: CASSSQYTGEETQYF